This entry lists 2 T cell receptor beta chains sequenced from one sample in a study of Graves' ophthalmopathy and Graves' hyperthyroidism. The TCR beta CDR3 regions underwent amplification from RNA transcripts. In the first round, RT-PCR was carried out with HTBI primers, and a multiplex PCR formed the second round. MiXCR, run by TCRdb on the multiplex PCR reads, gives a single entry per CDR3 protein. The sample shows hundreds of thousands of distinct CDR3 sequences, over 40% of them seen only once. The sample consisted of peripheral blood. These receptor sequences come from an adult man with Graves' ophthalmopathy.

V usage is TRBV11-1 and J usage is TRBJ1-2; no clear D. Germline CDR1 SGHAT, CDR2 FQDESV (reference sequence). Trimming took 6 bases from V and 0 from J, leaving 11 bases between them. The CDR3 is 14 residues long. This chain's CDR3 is CASRDPGPNYGYTF. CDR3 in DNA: TGTGCCAGCAGAGACCCAGGACCTAACTATGGCTACACCTTC.

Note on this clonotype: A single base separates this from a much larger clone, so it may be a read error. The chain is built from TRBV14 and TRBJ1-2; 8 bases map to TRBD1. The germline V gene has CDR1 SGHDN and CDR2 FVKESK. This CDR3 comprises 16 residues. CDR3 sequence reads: CASSQDHIGQGFGCTF. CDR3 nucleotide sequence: TGTGCCAGCAGCCAAGATCACATAGGACAGGGCTTTGGCTGCACCTTC.